What follows is one T cell receptor (beta chain) and its context. Its antigen remains unidentified. The record originates from a study of beta chain features in type 1 diabetes. Study-wide results and caveats: PCR could preferentially amplify shorter templates, alike in patients and controls.

Sequenced material consisted of expressed TCRB transcripts (all of the isolated RNA was reverse transcribed). The repertoire was sequenced with immunoSEQ multiplex PCR; TCRdb's copy has only in-frame clones and lacks some. Seen here are around 400,000 clones, less than 15% observed once, and the top ten hold 0.019%. V lost 0 bases to trimming and J lost 5 bases, with 8 bases between them. The germline V gene encodes CDR1 KGHSH and CDR2 LQKENI. The CDR3 covers 14 residues. Using CD45RO/CCR7/CD25/CD127/CD95/CD27, CD4+ naive, central memory, regulatory and stem cell-like memory cells were sorted. This TCR was sampled from a woman in her late teens or twenties in good health. The J gene is TRBJ2-1, the V gene TRBV18, with D unresolved. Sequenced input: naive CD4+ T cells from blood. The CDR3 DNA reads as TGTGCCAGCTCACCACCGTTTCCCAACAATGAGCAGTTCTTC. Translated, it gives CASSPPFPNNEQFF.